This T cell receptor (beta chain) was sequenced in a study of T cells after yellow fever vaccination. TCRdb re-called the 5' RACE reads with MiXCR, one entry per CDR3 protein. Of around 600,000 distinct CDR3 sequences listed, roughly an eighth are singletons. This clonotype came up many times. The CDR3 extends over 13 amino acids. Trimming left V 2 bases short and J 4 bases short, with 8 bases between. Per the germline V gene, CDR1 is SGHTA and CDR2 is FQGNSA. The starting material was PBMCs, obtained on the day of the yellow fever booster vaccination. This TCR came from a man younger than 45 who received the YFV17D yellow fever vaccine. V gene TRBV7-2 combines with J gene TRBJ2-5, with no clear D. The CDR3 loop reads CASSLRPTETQYF. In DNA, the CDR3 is TGTGCCAGCAGCTTAAGGCCGACAGAGACCCAGTACTTC.